The 31 T cell receptor beta chains listed next were all sequenced from one sample in a study of T cells expressing NK-cell markers. TCRdb re-called the 5' RACE reads, yielding one record per CDR3 amino acid sequence without DNA. Reported are hundreds of thousands of distinct CDR3 sequences; the ten largest clones contain under 4.5%. Sequencing was performed on blood T cells: a sorted CD56 or NKG2C T cell subset, CD4+ or CD8+ T cells, or bulk PBMC T cells (not recorded which). These receptors were collected from a young man in good health.

The chain joins TRBV18 to TRBJ1-3. Looked up from germline, CDR1 is KGHSH and CDR2 is LQKENI. The CDR3 extends over 14 amino acids. The CDR3 protein is CASSAGYSGNTIYF.

V usage is TRBV2 and J usage is TRBJ1-4; TCRdb's D call, TRBD1, is unchecked because there is no DNA. Germline V gives CDR1 SNHLY, CDR2 FYNNEI. This CDR3 contains 15 residues. The CDR3 sequence: CASSDRAGGGEKLFF.

The V and J genes are TRBV6-5 and TRBJ2-5; absent DNA, TCRdb's TRBD1 call cannot be checked. Germline CDR1 MNHEY, CDR2 SVGAGI. This CDR3 has 15 amino acids. CDR3 region: CASSYSGTSQETQYF.

The genes are TRBV19 and TRBJ2-1; the D call of TRBD2 rests on TCRdb alone, since no DNA is present to check it. Germline V CDR1 and CDR2: LNHDA, SQIVND (reference sequence). The CDR3 consists of 15 residues. CDR3 protein: CASSPGLAGGVEQFF. Full variable domain (outside the CDR3, taken from reference TRBV19 and TRBJ2-1): DGGITQSPKYLFRKEGQNVTLSCEQNLNHDAMYWYRQDPGQGLRLIYYSQIVNDFQKGDIAEGYSVSREKKESFPLTVTSAQKNPTAFYLCASSPGLAGGVEQFFGPGTRLTVL.

V is TRBV6-1 and J is TRBJ2-1; the TRBD1 assignment by TCRdb is unverifiable without DNA. The CDR3 is 15 amino acids. Germline V CDR1 and CDR2: MNHNS, SASEGT. The CDR3 loop is CASRAFGTGNNEQFF.

The chain employs TRBV20-1 and TRBJ2-2; TCRdb indicates TRBD2, and absent DNA this call remains unverified. The CDR3 has 17 amino acids. Germline CDR1 and CDR2: DFQATT and SNEGSKA (reference sequence). Here the CDR3 reads CSARDTGARLPPGELFF.

This sequence joins TRBV6-1 and TRBJ2-3; the D call of TRBD1 rests on TCRdb alone, since no DNA is present to check it. Germline V CDR1 and CDR2: MNHNS, SASEGT. This CDR3 region has 15 residues. This CDR3 is CASRPFAGGTDTQYF.

This chain links TRBV7-2 with TRBJ2-1; TCRdb proposes TRBD1, but this gene call is untestable without DNA. The CDR3 runs to 12 residues. In germline, CDR1 is SGHTA, CDR2 FQGNSA. The CDR3 spells CASSLQPGPQFF.

The chain employs TRBV9 and TRBJ2-1. The CDR3 spans 12 residues. Germline-derived CDR1 and CDR2 are SGDLS and YYNGEE. Here the CDR3 reads CASSGWGNEQFF.

The V gene is TRBV20-1, the J gene TRBJ2-1; TCRdb's D call, TRBD1, is unchecked because there is no DNA. This CDR3 is built from 14 residues. From germline, CDR1 is DFQATT and CDR2 SNEGSKA (reference sequence). The CDR3 spells CSARGVPLYNEQFF.

This chain links TRBV5-1 with TRBJ1-2; TCRdb lists TRBD1, though no DNA is available to test this call. Germline CDR1 and CDR2: SGHRS and YFSETQ. CDR3 length equals 17 residues. The CDR3 region is CASSKSGLQQGAYGYTF.

The chain couples TRBV15 to TRBJ1-1; TCRdb's D call of TRBD1 is untestable without DNA. Germline V gene sequence: CDR1 LNHNV, CDR2 YYDKDF (reference sequence). The CDR3 has 13 amino acids. The CDR3 reads CATSRDRGTEAFF.

The chain is built from TRBV2 and TRBJ2-7; with no DNA, the TCRdb D assignment of TRBD2 cannot be verified. Germline V gene sequence: CDR1 SNHLY, CDR2 FYNNEI. This CDR3 spans 15 amino acids. CDR3 amino acids: CASSERTSGTYEQYF.

The genes are TRBV5-1 and TRBJ2-1; TCRdb indicates TRBD2, and absent DNA this call remains unverified. In germline, CDR1 is SGHRS, CDR2 YFSETQ. CDR3 size: 17 residues. CDR3 region: CASSDLIAGEWVDEQFF.

The chain links TRBV5-6 to TRBJ2-1; TCRdb picks TRBD1, but there is no DNA to check that call. The CDR3 is 18 residues long. Germline V CDR1 and CDR2: SGHDT, YYEEEE. CDR3 in amino acids: CASSLAGGLGREYNEQFF.

The chain combines TRBV20-1 with TRBJ2-4; TCRdb picks TRBD1, but there is no DNA to check that call. CDR3 length: 14 amino acids. The germline gives CDR1 DFQATT, CDR2 SNEGSKA (reference sequence). CDR3 sequence reads: CSALKTGSKNIQYF.

The rearrangement uses TRBV20-1 and TRBJ1-2; the D gene TCRdb calls, TRBD1, cannot be checked with no DNA. Germline V lookup: CDR1 DFQATT, CDR2 SNEGSKA (reference sequence). The CDR3 contains 14 residues. Here the CDR3 reads CSARDRTGLYGYTF.

The gene calls are TRBV12-3 or TRBV12-4 and TRBJ1-4; TCRdb designates TRBD1, a call that cannot be tested without DNA. The CDR3 length is 17 residues. The CDR3 spells CASRLTARGTWREKLFF.

The rearrangement joins TRBV10-3 to TRBJ2-1; checking the TCRdb D call of TRBD2 is not possible without DNA. The germline V gene has CDR1 ENHRY and CDR2 SYGVKD. CDR3 size: 17 residues. The CDR3 loop reads CATLGVAGRAQGNEQFF.

The chain couples TRBV6-1 to TRBJ1-2. CDR3 size: 13 residues. Germline V gene sequence: CDR1 MNHNS, CDR2 SASEGT. This chain's CDR3 is CASKKGINYGYTF.

The chain joins TRBV6-1 to TRBJ2-3; TCRdb picks TRBD2, but there is no DNA to check that call. The CDR3 spans 15 residues. CDR1 is MNHNS and CDR2 is SASEGT in the germline V gene. CDR3 in amino acids: CASSALAGGTDTQYF.

The chain is built from TRBV7-9 and TRBJ2-5; TCRdb reports TRBD2, a call that lacks DNA to check it against. The CDR3 runs to 12 residues. CDR1 and CDR2 from the germline V gene are SEHNR and FQNEAQ (reference sequence). CDR3 protein: CASNSGEGTQYF.

V usage is TRBV12-3 or TRBV12-4 and J usage is TRBJ2-7; TCRdb outputs TRBD1, but without DNA this stays unchecked. The CDR3 has 17 residues. CDR3 in amino acids: CASSLWGAGHSSYEQYF.

CDR3 sequence: CASSDAVRSGTDTQYF. The chain is built from TRBV6-1 and TRBJ2-3. The CDR3 has 16 residues. From germline, CDR1 is MNHNS and CDR2 SASEGT.

V and J are TRBV12-3 or TRBV12-4 and TRBJ2-3; as DNA is missing, the TRBD1 call by TCRdb cannot be tested. The CDR3 runs to 15 residues. The CDR3 loop is CASLQGDREPDTQYF.

The chain has TRBV5-6 and TRBJ1-5; with no DNA, the TCRdb D assignment of TRBD1 cannot be verified. Germline CDR1 is SGHDT and CDR2 is YYEEEE. The CDR3 runs 17 residues. The CDR3 region is CASSFGGIREVHQPQHF.

The rearrangement links TRBV7-2 to TRBJ1-6; without DNA, the TCRdb call of TRBD1 cannot be checked. Germline CDR1 is SGHTA and CDR2 is FQGNSA. CDR3 length equals 13 residues. CDR3 sequence reads: CASSLVGDVQHHF.

The rearrangement uses TRBV9 and TRBJ1-2. This CDR3 is 12 amino acids long. Germline lookup yields CDR1 SGDLS and CDR2 YYNGEE. CDR3 sequence reads: CASSVAGYGYTF.

This sequence joins TRBV6-5 and TRBJ1-6; TCRdb selects TRBD1, and the lack of DNA leaves this call unchecked. This CDR3 comprises 14 residues. The germline V gene has CDR1 MNHEY and CDR2 SVGAGI. The CDR3 here is CATTGQGFRSPLHF.

V gene TRBV27 combines with J gene TRBJ2-7; TCRdb reports TRBD1, a call that lacks DNA to check it against. The CDR3 covers 13 residues. Germline V CDR1 and CDR2: MNHEY, SMNVEV (reference sequence). The chain's CDR3 is CASSLGRIYEQYF.

V is TRBV12-3 or TRBV12-4 and J is TRBJ2-3; TCRdb lists TRBD2, though no DNA is available to test this call. CDR3 size: 14 residues. The CDR3: CASSLSGSPDTQYF.